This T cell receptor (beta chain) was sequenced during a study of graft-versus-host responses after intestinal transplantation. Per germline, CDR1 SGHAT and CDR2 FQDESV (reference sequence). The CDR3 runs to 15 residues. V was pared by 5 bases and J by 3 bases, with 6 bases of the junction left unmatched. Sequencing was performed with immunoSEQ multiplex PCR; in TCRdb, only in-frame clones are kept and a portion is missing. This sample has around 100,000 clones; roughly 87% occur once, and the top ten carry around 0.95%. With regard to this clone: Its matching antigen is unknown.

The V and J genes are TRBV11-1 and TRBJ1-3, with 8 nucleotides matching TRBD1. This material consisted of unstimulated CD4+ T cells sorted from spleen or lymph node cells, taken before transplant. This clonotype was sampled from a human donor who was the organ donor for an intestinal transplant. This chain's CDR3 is CASSTKTGDGNTIYF. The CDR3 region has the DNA TGTGCCAGCAGCACGAAGACAGGGGATGGAAACACCATATATTTT.